These 26 T cell receptor beta chains came from one sample sequenced in a study of blood T cell repertoires in COVID-19. TCRdb's copy holds only in-frame clones and misses some; the assay was immunoSEQ multiplex PCR. This table has about 170,000 clones, approximately 87% appearing once. Material: peripheral blood. The receptor set was obtained from a man aged 18 to 30 with active or convalescent COVID-19.

This chain connects TRBV2 to TRBJ1-2, with 9 nucleotides matching TRBD1. The trim removed 7 bases at V and 4 bases at J, leaving 7 bases unmatched. This CDR3 is 14 amino acids long. CDR1 and CDR2 from the germline V gene are SNHLY and FYNNEI. The CDR3 region has the DNA TGTGCCAGCAATATACAGGGGGCAGGCTATGGCTACACCTTC. This gives the protein CASNIQGAGYGYTF.

This chain joins TRBV5-1 and TRBJ1-2; D gene uncertain. Deletions cut 0 bases from V and 4 bases from J, with 7 bases between. Germline loops: CDR1 SGHRS, CDR2 YFSETQ. The CDR3 loop spans 13 amino acids. The CDR3 DNA follows: TGCGCCAGCAGCTTGGGGGCAGCCTATGGCTACACCTTC. Amino acid sequence: CASSLGAAYGYTF.

The chain recombines TRBV19 with TRBJ1-1; TRBD1 might be the D (5 bases). Trimming stripped 7 bases from V and 4 bases from J, with 16 bases between. CDR3 length: 14 residues. CDR1 and CDR2 from the germline V gene are LNHDA and SQIVND (reference sequence). CDR3 coding DNA: TGTGCCAGTACCGTGGGGGGGGAGTCCACTGAAGCTTTCTTT. Translation gives CASTVGGESTEAFF.

The J gene is TRBJ1-1, the V gene TRBV5-1, with 9 bases fitting TRBD1. The germline CDR1 and CDR2 sequences are SGHRS and YFSETQ. The CDR3 sequence is 18 residues long. J was trimmed by 2 bases and V by 3 bases; bases with no gene match: 14. The CDR3 DNA reads TGCGCCAGCAGCTCTACCGGGACAGGGCGGGAAGGAAACACTGAAGCTTTCTTT. Residues: CASSSTGTGREGNTEAFF.

The chain has TRBV6-6 and TRBJ1-3; D uncertain. V gave up 0 bases and J gave up 1 base, with 10 bases separating them. CDR3 length equals 16 residues. Germline CDR1 is MNHNY and CDR2 is SVGAGI (reference sequence). The CDR3 region has the DNA TGTGCCAGCAGTTACTCGGTACCAGGTTCTGGAAACACCATATATTTT. Translation: CASSYSVPGSGNTIYF.

V and J are TRBV9 and TRBJ2-3; D gene uncertain. This CDR3 has 12 residues. Germline loops: CDR1 SGDLS, CDR2 YYNGEE. V was clipped by 0 bases and J by 9 bases, with 8 bases between them. CDR3: CASSVDMSTQYF. CDR3 nucleotide sequence: TGTGCCAGCAGCGTAGATATGAGCACGCAGTATTTT.

V is TRBV4-2 and J is TRBJ1-1; the D is unclear. The CDR3 runs to 14 residues. Germline V CDR1 and CDR2: LGHNA, YNFKEQ. Trimming took off 0 bases at V and 5 bases at J, with 10 bases between the two ends. In nucleotides, the CDR3 is TGTGCCAGCAGCCAAGACGGGGTTTGGACTGAAGCTTTCTTT. This sequence encodes CASSQDGVWTEAFF.

The sample holds a few counts of this clone. The gene calls are TRBV4-3 and TRBJ2-7; D is possibly TRBD2 (6 bases). This CDR3 contains 15 residues. Germline assignment: CDR1 LGHNA and CDR2 YSLEER. V lost 4 bases and J lost 0, with 13 bases in between. The CDR3 DNA follows: TGCGCCAGCAGCCGAGCATTGGGGGGCTCCTACGAGCAGTACTTC. Protein sequence: CASSRALGGSYEQYF.

This clone was seen only once. V is TRBV5-6 and J is TRBJ1-3; D might be TRBD1 (5 bases). This CDR3 has 15 amino acids. V lost 1 base to trimming and J lost 0 bases, with 8 bases between them. CDR1 and CDR2 from the germline V gene are SGHDT and YYEEEE. The CDR3 sequence is CASSLRGLSGNTIYF. CDR3 DNA sequence: TGTGCCAGCAGCTTGAGGGGTCTCTCTGGAAACACCATATATTTT. Full variable domain (rest looked up from reference TRBV5-6 and TRBJ1-3): DAGVTQSPTHLIKTRGQQVTLRCSPKSGHDTVSWYQQALGQGPQFIFQYYEEEERQRGNFPDRFSGHQFPNYSSELNVNALLLGDSALYLCASSLRGLSGNTIYFGEGSWLTVV.

The gene calls are TRBV11-3 and TRBJ2-1, with TRBD2 matching over 9 bases. The CDR3 loop spans 16 amino acids. Germline V gene lookup returns CDR1 SGHNT and CDR2 YENEEA. Trimming took 5 bases from V and 4 from J; bases not matched to a gene: 9. The CDR3 spells CASSISGTSRYNEQFF. The CDR3 DNA sequence: TGTGCCAGCAGCATCTCCGGGACTAGCAGATACAATGAGCAGTTCTTC.

The chain links TRBV28 to TRBJ1-3; 7 nucleotides agree with TRBD1. This CDR3 has 16 residues. Germline-derived CDR1 and CDR2 are MDHEN and SYDVKM. With 3 bases clipped from V and 9 bases from J, the junction kept 14 bases outside the gene matches. CDR3 protein: CASSFRFGQVGATIYF. CDR3 nucleotides: TGTGCCAGCAGTTTCAGGTTTGGACAGGTCGGGGCCACCATATATTTT.

CDR3 loop: CASSLANNNQPQHF. Written as DNA, the CDR3 is TGTGCCAGCAGCTTAGCGAACAATAACCAGCCCCAGCATTTT. V usage is TRBV7-8 and J usage is TRBJ1-5; D uncertain. CDR1 and CDR2 from the germline V gene are SGHVS and FQNEAQ. This CDR3 is 14 amino acids long. V lost 0 bases, J lost 7 bases, and 10 bases lay in between.

The genes are TRBV5-4 and TRBJ1-6, with 9 bases fitting TRBD1. Trimming took 2 bases from V and 0 from J; bases not matched to a gene: 6. CDR1 SGHNT and CDR2 YYREEE come from the germline V gene (reference sequence). CDR3 length: 18 amino acids. CDR3 sequence: CASSLAGTGFSYNSPLHF. CDR3 nucleotides: TGTGCCAGCAGCTTAGCCGGGACAGGGTTCTCCTATAATTCACCCCTCCACTTT.

The rearrangement uses TRBV27 and TRBJ2-7, with 10 bases fitting TRBD1. Trimming removed 8 bases from V and 6 bases from J; junction bases left unmatched: 10. This CDR3 comprises 14 residues. Germline loops: CDR1 MNHEY, CDR2 SMNVEV (reference sequence). The CDR3 here is CASGRLGQGSEQYF. As DNA, the CDR3 is TGTGCCAGCGGACGATTGGGACAGGGGAGCGAGCAGTACTTC.

V and J are TRBV7-2 and TRBJ2-1, with D possibly TRBD1 on 6 matching bases. CDR3 length: 15 residues. Germline V CDR1 and CDR2: SGHTA, FQGNSA. V was trimmed by 7 bases and J by 6 bases, leaving 19 bases between them. CDR3 in DNA: TGTGCCAGCACCGCAGGGGAGACCTTGGGCAATGAGCAGTTCTTC. It encodes CASTAGETLGNEQFF. Looking up the rest from reference TRBV7-2 and TRBJ2-1 gives the full variable domain: GAGVSQSPSNKVTEKGKDVELRCDPISGHTALYWYRQSLGQGLEFLIYFQGNSAPDKSGLPSDRFSAERTGGSVSTLTIQRTQQEDSAVYLCASTAGETLGNEQFFGPGTRLTVL.

The chain joins TRBV5-4 to TRBJ2-2; D possibly corresponds to TRBD1 (5 bases). Trimming removed 0 bases at V and 4 bases at J, with 7 bases between. This CDR3 contains 14 residues. CDR1 and CDR2 from the germline V gene are SGHNT and YYREEE (reference sequence). The CDR3 sequence: CASSLGQSTGELFF. The DNA for the CDR3 is TGTGCCAGCAGCTTGGGACAGAGCACCGGGGAGCTGTTTTTT.

This chain connects TRBV7-3 to TRBJ2-7, with 9 bases identical to TRBD1. Germline values: CDR1 SGHTA, CDR2 FQGTGA. The CDR3 is 15 amino acids. The V segment lost 4 bases and the J segment 6 bases; nucleotides outside the gene matches: 10. The CDR3, as DNA: TGTGCCAGCAGCTCCCCGACAGGGGGGTCGCGCGAGCAGTACTTC. As protein: CASSSPTGGSREQYF.

The chain carries TRBV27 and TRBJ1-2; 9 nucleotides line up with TRBD1. Germline CDR1 is MNHEY and CDR2 is SMNVEV (reference sequence). The ends lost 4 bases at V and 4 bases at J; junction bases unmatched: 10. This CDR3 has 16 amino acids. The CDR3 loop reads CASSSTWTGDGYGYTF. The CDR3 coding sequence is TGTGCCAGCAGTTCTACCTGGACAGGGGACGGCTATGGCTACACCTTC.

This clone was counted a few times. The chain uses TRBV5-1 and TRBJ2-1; D possibly corresponds to TRBD1 (6 bases). Germline CDR1 reads SGHRS; CDR2 reads YFSETQ. V was trimmed by 4 bases and J by 1 base, leaving 12 bases between them. The CDR3 totals 15 residues. The DNA for the CDR3 is TGCGCCAGCAGCCCCCAGACAGGATCCTACAATGAGCAGTTCTTC. It specifies CASSPQTGSYNEQFF. The whole variable domain, remainder taken from reference TRBV5-1 and TRBJ2-1, is KAGVTQTPRYLIKTRGQQVTLSCSPISGHRSVSWYQQTPGQGLQFLFEYFSETQRNKGNFPGRFSGRQFSNSRSEMNVSTLELGDSALYLCASSPQTGSYNEQFFGPGTRLTVL.

V gene TRBV19 combines with J gene TRBJ2-5; D not resolved. From germline, CDR1 is LNHDA and CDR2 SQIVND (reference sequence). V was shortened by 3 bases and J by 1 base, with 9 bases between the two germline ends. CDR3 length: 14 residues. The CDR3 spells CASSMNIAQETQYF. For the CDR3, the DNA is TGTGCCAGTAGTATGAATATAGCCCAAGAGACCCAGTACTTC.

This clone was seen once. The V and J genes are TRBV29-1 and TRBJ1-4; D is unresolved. Trimming shortened V by 5 bases and J by 8 bases, and 12 bases separated the two germline ends. Germline V CDR1 and CDR2: SQVTM, ANQGSEA. The CDR3 loop spans 12 amino acids. CDR3 in amino acids: CSVSTGREKLFF. Here the CDR3 DNA reads TGCAGCGTTTCTACGGGGAGGGAAAAACTGTTTTTT. The entire variable domain, with the rest obtained from reference TRBV29-1 and TRBJ1-4, is as follows: SAVISQKPSRDICQRGTSLTIQCQVDSQVTMMFWYRQQPGQSLTLIATANQGSEATYESGFVIDKFPISRPNLTFSTLTVSNMSPEDSSIYLCSVSTGREKLFFGSGTQLSVL.

The V gene is TRBV3-1 (or the pseudogene TRBV3-2), the J gene TRBJ2-3; 9 bases match TRBD2. Germline CDR1 reads LGHDT; CDR2 reads YNNKEL (reference sequence). The V segment lost 0 bases and the J segment 3 bases; nucleotides outside the gene matches: 4. The CDR3 loop spans 16 amino acids. DNA of the CDR3: TGTGCCAGCAGCCAAGAAGCGGGGGGCCTGACAGATACGCAGTATTTT. Translated, it gives CASSQEAGGLTDTQYF.

The CDR3 DNA reads as TGTGCCAGCAGCTTCGACAGGGAGGAGACCCAGTACTTC. Amino acids: CASSFDREETQYF. The chain joins TRBV7-2 to TRBJ2-5, with 7 bases that match TRBD1. Germline CDR1 reads SGHTA; CDR2 reads FQGNSA. Trimming took 3 bases from V and 5 from J; bases not matched to a gene: 3. The CDR3 extends over 13 amino acids.

V gene TRBV6-5 combines with J gene TRBJ1-2, with D possibly TRBD1 on 6 matching bases. Trimming removed 5 bases from V and 4 bases from J, with 14 bases in between. The CDR3 is 14 residues long. Germline V lookup: CDR1 MNHEY, CDR2 SVGAGI. The CDR3 is CASSPPGETYGYTF. As DNA, the CDR3 is TGTGCCAGCAGTCCACCAGGGGAAACCTATGGCTACACCTTC.

The rearrangement joins TRBV27 to TRBJ2-2; 8 positions agree with TRBD1. Per the germline V gene, CDR1 is MNHEY and CDR2 is SMNVEV (reference sequence). This CDR3 has 17 residues. Germline trimming cut 3 bases from V and 7 bases from J; bases unmatched to any gene: 13. CDR3 coding DNA: TGTGCCAGCAGTTTCTACGGGAGCCAGGGGGCGGTCGGGGAGCTGTTTTTT. The encoded protein is CASSFYGSQGAVGELFF.

The V call is TRBV20-1, the J call TRBJ2-3, with TRBD2 identical over 10 bases. Looked up from germline, CDR1 is DFQATT and CDR2 is SNEGSKA (reference sequence). With V trimmed by 3 bases and J by 4 bases, 4 bases remained unmatched. The CDR3 extends over 14 amino acids. CDR3 loop: CSASITSGADTQYF. The CDR3 DNA reads as TGCAGTGCTAGTATAACTAGCGGGGCAGATACGCAGTATTTT.